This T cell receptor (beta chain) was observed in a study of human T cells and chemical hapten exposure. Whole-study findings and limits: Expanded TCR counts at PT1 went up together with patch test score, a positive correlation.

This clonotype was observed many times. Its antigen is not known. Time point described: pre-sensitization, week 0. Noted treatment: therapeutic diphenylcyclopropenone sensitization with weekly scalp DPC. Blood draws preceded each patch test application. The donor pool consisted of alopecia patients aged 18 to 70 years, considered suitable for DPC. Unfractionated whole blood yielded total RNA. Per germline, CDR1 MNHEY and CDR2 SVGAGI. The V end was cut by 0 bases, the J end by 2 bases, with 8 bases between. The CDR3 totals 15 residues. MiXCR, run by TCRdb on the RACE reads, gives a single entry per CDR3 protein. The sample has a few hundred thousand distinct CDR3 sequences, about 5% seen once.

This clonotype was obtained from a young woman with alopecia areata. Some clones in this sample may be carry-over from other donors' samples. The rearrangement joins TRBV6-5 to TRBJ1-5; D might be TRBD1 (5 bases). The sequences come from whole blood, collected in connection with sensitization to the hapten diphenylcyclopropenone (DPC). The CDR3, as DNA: TGTGCCAGCAGTTACTCGGGAGGGGGCAATCAGCCCCAGCATTTT. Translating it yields CASSYSGGGNQPQHF.